One sample yielded the 21 T cell receptor beta chains listed below, sequenced in a study of T-cell memory formation after mild COVID-19. TCRdb re-analysed the 5' RACE reads in MiXCR, keeping a single row per CDR3 protein. The table records some 300,000 distinct CDR3 sequences, roughly a fifth of them present only once. Sequences were obtained from PBMCs or a T cell subset sorted from them (not recorded which). The receptors were sampled from a man between 18 and 35 years old who had mild COVID-19 (a few samples of this study predate the infection). Cell type and time point are not known.

V is TRBV10-3 and J is TRBJ1-1, with 8 nucleotides matching TRBD1. Germline V gene data show CDR1 as ENHRY and CDR2 as SYGVKD. V lost 6 bases, J lost 5 bases, and 5 bases stayed unmatched. This CDR3 contains 13 residues. This CDR3 reads CAIRDRDRTEAFF. The CDR3 region has the DNA TGTGCCATCAGGGACAGGGATCGTACTGAAGCTTTCTTT.

V and J are TRBV5-1 and TRBJ1-1; 9 nucleotides match TRBD1. The CDR3 is 13 amino acids. The germline V gene encodes CDR1 SGHRS and CDR2 YFSETQ. V trimming: 4 bases; J trimming: 3 bases; junction bases outside the gene matches: 1. CDR3 DNA: TGCGCCAGCAGCGGACAGGGGTACACTGAAGCTTTCTTT. Protein: CASSGQGYTEAFF.

The chain carries TRBV7-2 and TRBJ2-3; 12 nucleotides agree with TRBD2. V was pared by 3 bases and J by 5 bases, with 3 bases of the junction left unmatched. The germline CDR1 and CDR2 sequences are SGHTA and FQGNSA. CDR3 length: 15 residues. CDR3 amino acids: CASSLRLAGVDTQYF. As DNA, the CDR3 is TGTGCCAGCAGCTTGCGACTAGCGGGGGTAGATACGCAGTATTTT.

The CDR3 region has the DNA TGCGCCAGCAGCTTGAGCCCAGGGGGCGGTGAGCAGTTCTTC. Translation: CASSLSPGGGEQFF. J is TRBJ2-1 and V is TRBV5-1; 8 nucleotides line up with TRBD1. CDR3 length: 14 amino acids. Germline CDR1 SGHRS, CDR2 YFSETQ. With V trimmed by 1 base and J by 9 bases, 6 bases remained unmatched.

This clonotype was counted a few times. This chain joins TRBV15 and TRBJ1-2, with no clear D. The CDR3 is made up of 14 amino acids. The germline V and J ends were trimmed by 3 bases and 7 bases, with 15 bases remaining between them. Germline CDR1 LNHNV, CDR2 YYDKDF (reference sequence). CDR3 in amino acids: CATSREDSVSGYTF. The CDR3 DNA reads as TGTGCCACCAGCAGGGAGGACTCGGTCAGTGGCTACACCTTC.

This chain connects TRBV4-1 to TRBJ2-7; 7 bases are shared with TRBD1. The CDR3 runs to 16 residues. The germline gives CDR1 MGHRA, CDR2 YSYEKL. The V gene end was trimmed by 1 base and the J gene end by 2 bases; junction bases not matched to a gene: 8. CDR3 DNA sequence: TGCGCCAGCAGCCAAGGACGGACAGGACGAGCCTACGAGCAGTACTTC. Its protein is CASSQGRTGRAYEQYF.

This clonotype was counted between two and nine times. The chain recombines TRBV15 with TRBJ1-5; weak D call: TRBD1 (5 bases). The V and J ends lost 5 bases and 4 bases respectively, with 15 bases between them. The germline CDR1 and CDR2 sequences are LNHNV and YYDKDF (reference sequence). This CDR3 is 15 amino acids long. The CDR3 region is CATSPLGGGNQPQHF. CDR3 DNA sequence: TGTGCCACCAGCCCATTGGGGGGGGGGAATCAGCCCCAGCATTTT.

This clonotype was seen more than once but under ten times. The chain employs TRBV20-1 and TRBJ1-1; maybe TRBD1 (5 bases). This CDR3 is 13 amino acids long. CDR1 DFQATT and CDR2 SNEGSKA come from the germline V gene (reference sequence). V was pared by 6 bases and J by 6 bases, with 17 bases between. CDR3 sequence reads: CSAKGSGIPEAFF. In DNA form, the CDR3 reads TGCAGTGCCAAAGGTTCAGGGATCCCTGAAGCTTTCTTT.

Only a few counts were recorded for this clonotype. V gene TRBV9 combines with J gene TRBJ2-2; 10 bases match TRBD2. J was trimmed by 6 bases and V by 4 bases; bases with no gene match: 9. The V gene's germline CDR1 is SGDLS and CDR2 YYNGEE. The CDR3 sequence is 16 residues long. CDR3 DNA sequence: TGTGCCAGCAGCTTCGGGACTAGCGCGGCCGCCGGGGAGCTGTTTTTT. Amino acid sequence: CASSFGTSAAAGELFF.

The chain has TRBV4-3 and TRBJ1-6; 7 bases match TRBD1. The CDR3 has 15 residues. Trimming at V came to 0 bases and at J to 8 bases, leaving 4 bases not matched to a gene. Germline V CDR1 and CDR2: LGHNA, YSLEER. The CDR3 loop is CASSQDRQGDSPLHF. CDR3 nucleotide sequence: TGCGCCAGCAGCCAAGATAGACAGGGTGATTCACCCCTCCACTTT.

The chain uses TRBV7-3 and TRBJ2-5; 8 nucleotides line up with TRBD2. CDR1 and CDR2 (germline): SGHTA, FQGTGA. V lost 2 bases and J lost 5; bases outside the gene matches: 4. The CDR3 contains 14 residues. Here the CDR3 reads CASSLELADETQYF. The CDR3 DNA reads as TGTGCCAGCAGCTTAGAACTAGCGGATGAGACCCAGTACTTC.

The table lists this clonotype with a few counts. The genes are TRBV5-1 and TRBJ2-3; tentatively, D is TRBD2 (5 bases). V gave up 4 bases and J gave up 4 bases, with 10 bases separating them. The length of the CDR3 is 13 residues. Germline loops: CDR1 SGHRS, CDR2 YFSETQ. The CDR3 here is CASSLQLADTQYF. The CDR3 DNA reads TGCGCCAGCAGCCTGCAACTAGCAGATACGCAGTATTTT. The variable domain in full, completed from reference TRBV5-1 and TRBJ2-3, reads KAGVTQTPRYLIKTRGQQVTLSCSPISGHRSVSWYQQTPGQGLQFLFEYFSETQRNKGNFPGRFSGRQFSNSRSEMNVSTLELGDSALYLCASSLQLADTQYFGPGTRLTVL.

The chain combines TRBV4-3 with TRBJ2-2; 12 nucleotides line up with TRBD2. Germline values: CDR1 LGHNA, CDR2 YSLEER. The CDR3 has 16 amino acids. Trimming cost V 4 bases and J 3 bases; bases outside gene matches: 3. The CDR3 is CASSLWTSGDTGELFF. In nucleotides, the CDR3 is TGCGCCAGCAGCCTTTGGACTAGCGGGGACACCGGGGAGCTGTTTTTT.

The chain is built from TRBV7-9 and TRBJ2-5; D is ambiguous. Germline values: CDR1 SEHNR, CDR2 FQNEAQ (reference sequence). V was trimmed by 0 bases and J by 2 bases, leaving 10 bases between them. CDR3 length: 15 amino acids. This CDR3 reads CASSLAHKAQETQYF. Written as DNA, the CDR3 is TGTGCCAGCAGCTTAGCGCATAAGGCTCAAGAGACCCAGTACTTC.

This clonotype has at least ten counts. J is TRBJ2-7 and V is TRBV7-9; D perhaps matches TRBD2 (5 bases). Trimming cost V 4 bases and J 2 bases, with 6 bases left between them. The CDR3 has 12 residues. Germline CDR1 and CDR2: SEHNR and FQNEAQ (reference sequence). This chain's CDR3 is CASSSGTYEQYF. The CDR3 DNA reads TGTGCCAGCAGCTCCGGGACCTACGAGCAGTACTTC.

This clonotype appeared a few times. This chain connects TRBV4-3 to TRBJ2-1; D is uncertain. Germline V gene lookup returns CDR1 LGHNA and CDR2 YSLEER. With 2 bases removed from V and 4 bases from J, the gap between germline ends came to 12 bases. The CDR3 runs 15 residues. Written as DNA, the CDR3 is TGCGCCAGCAGCCAATCACCGGACGGATACAATGAGCAGTTCTTC. Translating gives CASSQSPDGYNEQFF.

The chain has TRBV29-1 and TRBJ2-2; TRBD1 agrees at 12 bases. This CDR3 contains 13 residues. CDR1 is SQVTM, CDR2 ANQGSEA, per germline. J gave up 5 bases and V 6 bases, and 1 base lay outside the gene matches. In DNA form, the CDR3 reads TGCAGCGTGGGACAGGGGGCTACCGGGGAGCTGTTTTTT. This gives the protein CSVGQGATGELFF.

This clonotype showed up many times. The junction differs from germline at one of its ends, possibly a read error. The rearrangement joins TRBV5-1 to TRBJ1-1; D may be TRBD1 (5 bases). Germline V gene data show CDR1 as SGHRS and CDR2 as YFSETQ. This CDR3 comprises 13 residues. CDR3 nucleotides: TGTGCCAGCTCACTAGTGGGGGACACTGAAGCTTTCTTT. Translated: CASSLVGDTEAFF.

CDR3 sequence reads: CASSGGTAVRPQHF. The DNA of the CDR3 is TGTGCCAGCAGCGGCGGGACAGCGGTAAGGCCCCAGCATTTT. The chain uses TRBV9 and TRBJ1-5, with TRBD1 identical over 7 bases. The CDR3 loop spans 14 amino acids. The V gene end was trimmed by 3 bases and the J gene end by 9 bases; junction bases not matched to a gene: 9. In germline, CDR1 is SGDLS, CDR2 YYNGEE.

The chain joins TRBV4-3 to TRBJ1-6; D remains unclear. This CDR3 is built from 17 residues. V lost 0 bases, J lost 5 bases, and 14 bases lay in between. From germline, CDR1 is LGHNA and CDR2 YSLEER. CDR3 DNA: TGCGCCAGCAGCCAAGATGAGGCAGGCGTCAATAATTCACCCCTCCACTTT. It translates to CASSQDEAGVNNSPLHF.

This clonotype appeared a few times. The chain links TRBV7-6 to TRBJ2-3; no clear D gene. This CDR3 region has 14 residues. Germline-derived CDR1 and CDR2 are SGHVS and FNYEAQ. V shed 4 bases and J shed 1 base, with 9 bases lying between them. The chain's CDR3 is CASSSSQGTDTQYF. CDR3 in DNA: TGTGCCAGCAGCTCTAGTCAGGGCACAGATACGCAGTATTTT.